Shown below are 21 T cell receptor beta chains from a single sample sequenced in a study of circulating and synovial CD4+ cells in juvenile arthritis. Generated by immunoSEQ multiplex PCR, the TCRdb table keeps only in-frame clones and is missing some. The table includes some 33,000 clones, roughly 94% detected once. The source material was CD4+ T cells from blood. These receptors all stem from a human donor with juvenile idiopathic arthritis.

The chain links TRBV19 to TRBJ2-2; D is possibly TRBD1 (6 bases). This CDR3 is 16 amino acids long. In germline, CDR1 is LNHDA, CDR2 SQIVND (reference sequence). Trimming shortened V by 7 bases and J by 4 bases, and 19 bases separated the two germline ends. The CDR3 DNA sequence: TGTGCCAGTACTACCTCCGGGACACTATCCACCGGGGAGCTGTTTTTT. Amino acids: CASTTSGTLSTGELFF. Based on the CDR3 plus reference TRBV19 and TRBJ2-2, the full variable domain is DGGITQSPKYLFRKEGQNVTLSCEQNLNHDAMYWYRQDPGQGLRLIYYSQIVNDFQKGDIAEGYSVSREKKESFPLTVTSAQKNPTAFYLCASTTSGTLSTGELFFGEGSRLTVL.

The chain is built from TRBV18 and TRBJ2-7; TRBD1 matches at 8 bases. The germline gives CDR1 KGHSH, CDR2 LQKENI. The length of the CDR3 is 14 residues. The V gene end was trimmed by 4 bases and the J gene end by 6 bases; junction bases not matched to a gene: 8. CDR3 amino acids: CASSLGQGAPEQYF. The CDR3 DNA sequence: TGTGCCAGCTCACTAGGACAGGGCGCACCCGAGCAGTACTTC.

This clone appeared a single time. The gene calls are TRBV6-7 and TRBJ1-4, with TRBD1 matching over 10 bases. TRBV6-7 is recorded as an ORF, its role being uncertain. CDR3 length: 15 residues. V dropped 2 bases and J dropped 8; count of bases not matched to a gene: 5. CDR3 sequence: CASSYPDRGQEKLFF. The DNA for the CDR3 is TGTGCCAGCAGTTACCCCGACAGGGGGCAAGAAAAACTGTTTTTT.

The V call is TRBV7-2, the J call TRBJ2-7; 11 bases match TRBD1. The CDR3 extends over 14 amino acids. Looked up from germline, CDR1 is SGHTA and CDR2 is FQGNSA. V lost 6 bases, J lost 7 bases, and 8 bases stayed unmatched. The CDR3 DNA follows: TGTGCCAGCAGTCCTGGACAGGGGGCAAGAGAGCAGTACTTC. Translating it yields CASSPGQGAREQYF. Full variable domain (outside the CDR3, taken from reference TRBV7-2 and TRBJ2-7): GAGVSQSPSNKVTEKGKDVELRCDPISGHTALYWYRQSLGQGLEFLIYFQGNSAPDKSGLPSDRFSAERTGGSVSTLTIQRTQQEDSAVYLCASSPGQGAREQYFGPGTRLTVT.

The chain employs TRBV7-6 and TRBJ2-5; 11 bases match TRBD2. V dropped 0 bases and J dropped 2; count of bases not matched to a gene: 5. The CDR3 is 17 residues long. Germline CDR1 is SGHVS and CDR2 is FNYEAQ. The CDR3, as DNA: TGTGCCAGCAGCTTAGCGCCTAGCGGGGGGTTTCAAGAGACCCAGTACTTC. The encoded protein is CASSLAPSGGFQETQYF.

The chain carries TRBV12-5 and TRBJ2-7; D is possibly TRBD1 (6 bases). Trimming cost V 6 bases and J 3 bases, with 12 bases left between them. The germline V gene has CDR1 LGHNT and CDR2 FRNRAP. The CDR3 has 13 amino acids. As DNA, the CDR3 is TGTGCTAGTGGGGGGACATTCGGCTACGAGCAGTACTTC. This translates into CASGGTFGYEQYF.

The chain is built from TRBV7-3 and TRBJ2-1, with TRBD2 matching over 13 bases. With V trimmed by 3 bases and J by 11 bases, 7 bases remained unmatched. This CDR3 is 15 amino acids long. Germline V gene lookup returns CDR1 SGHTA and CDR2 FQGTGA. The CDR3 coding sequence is TGTGCCAGCAGCTTTGACGGACTAGCGGGAGCCAAGCAGTTCTTC. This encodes CASSFDGLAGAKQFF.

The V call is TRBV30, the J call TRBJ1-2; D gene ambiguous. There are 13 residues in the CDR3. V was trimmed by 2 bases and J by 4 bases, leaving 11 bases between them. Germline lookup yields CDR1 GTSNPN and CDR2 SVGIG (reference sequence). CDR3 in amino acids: CAWSQQESYGYTF. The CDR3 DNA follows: TGTGCCTGGAGTCAGCAGGAATCCTATGGCTACACCTTC.

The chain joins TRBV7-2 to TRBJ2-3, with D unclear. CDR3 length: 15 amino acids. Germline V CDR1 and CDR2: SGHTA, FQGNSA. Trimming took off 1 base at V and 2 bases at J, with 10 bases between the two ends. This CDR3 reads CASSLESLFTDTQYF. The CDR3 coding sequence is TGTGCCAGCAGCTTAGAATCCCTCTTCACAGATACGCAGTATTTT. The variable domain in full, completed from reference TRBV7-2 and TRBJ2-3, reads GAGVSQSPSNKVTEKGKDVELRCDPISGHTALYWYRQSLGQGLEFLIYFQGNSAPDKSGLPSDRFSAERTGGSVSTLTIQRTQQEDSAVYLCASSLESLFTDTQYFGPGTRLTVL.

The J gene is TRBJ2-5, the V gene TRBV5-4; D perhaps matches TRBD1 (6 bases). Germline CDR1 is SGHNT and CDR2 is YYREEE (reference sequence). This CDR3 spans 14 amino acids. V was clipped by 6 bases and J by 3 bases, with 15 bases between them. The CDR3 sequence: CASNYQGSKETQYF. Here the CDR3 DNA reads TGTGCCAGCAACTACCAGGGGAGCAAAGAGACCCAGTACTTC.

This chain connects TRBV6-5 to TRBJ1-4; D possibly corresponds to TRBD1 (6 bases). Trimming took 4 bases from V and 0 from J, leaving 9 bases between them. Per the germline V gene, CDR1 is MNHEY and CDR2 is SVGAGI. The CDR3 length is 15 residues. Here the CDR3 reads CASSSPGATNEKLFF. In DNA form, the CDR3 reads TGTGCCAGCAGTTCTCCAGGGGCAACTAATGAAAAACTGTTTTTT.

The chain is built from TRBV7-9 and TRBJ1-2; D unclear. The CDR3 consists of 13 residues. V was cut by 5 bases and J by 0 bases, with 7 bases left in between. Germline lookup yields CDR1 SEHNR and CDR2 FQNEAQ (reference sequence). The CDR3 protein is CASSLTPNYGYTF. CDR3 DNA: TGTGCCAGCAGCCTGACTCCTAACTATGGCTACACCTTC.

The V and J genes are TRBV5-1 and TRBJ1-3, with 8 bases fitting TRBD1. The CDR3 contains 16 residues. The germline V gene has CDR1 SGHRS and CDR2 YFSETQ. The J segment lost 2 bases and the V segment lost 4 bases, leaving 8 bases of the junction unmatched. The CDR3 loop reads CASSTVGRGPGNTIYF. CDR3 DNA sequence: TGCGCCAGCAGCACCGTGGGCAGGGGGCCTGGAAACACCATATATTTT.

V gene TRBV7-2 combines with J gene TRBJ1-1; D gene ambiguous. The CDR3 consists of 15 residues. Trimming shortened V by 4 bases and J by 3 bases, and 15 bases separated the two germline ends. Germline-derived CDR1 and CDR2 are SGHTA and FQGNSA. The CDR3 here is CASSSRGLTDTEAFF. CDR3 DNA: TGTGCCAGCAGCTCCCGAGGCCTAACGGACACTGAAGCTTTCTTT.

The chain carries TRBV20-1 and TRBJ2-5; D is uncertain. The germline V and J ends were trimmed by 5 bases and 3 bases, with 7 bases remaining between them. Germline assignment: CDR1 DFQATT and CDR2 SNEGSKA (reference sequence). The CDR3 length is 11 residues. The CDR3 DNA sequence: TGCAGTGCTGTGGCAGAAGAGACCCAGTACTTC. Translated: CSAVAEETQYF.

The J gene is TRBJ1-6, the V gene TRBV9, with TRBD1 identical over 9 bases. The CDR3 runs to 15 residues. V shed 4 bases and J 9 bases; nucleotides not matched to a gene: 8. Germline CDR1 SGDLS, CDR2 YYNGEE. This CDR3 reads CASSSSGTGISPLHF. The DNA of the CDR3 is TGTGCCAGCAGCTCATCCGGGACAGGGATTTCACCCCTCCACTTT.

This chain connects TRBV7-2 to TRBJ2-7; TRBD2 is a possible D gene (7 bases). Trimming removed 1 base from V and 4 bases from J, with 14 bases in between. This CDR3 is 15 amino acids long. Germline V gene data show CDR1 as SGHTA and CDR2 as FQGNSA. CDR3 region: CASSLEGGGNYEQYF. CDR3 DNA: TGTGCCAGCAGCTTAGAGGGGGGAGGGAATTACGAGCAGTACTTC.

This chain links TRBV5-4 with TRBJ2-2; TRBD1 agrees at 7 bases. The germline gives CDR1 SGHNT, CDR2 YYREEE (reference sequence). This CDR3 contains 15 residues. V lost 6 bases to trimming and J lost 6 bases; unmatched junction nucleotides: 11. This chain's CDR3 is CASNPGTVNPGELFF. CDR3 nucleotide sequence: TGTGCCAGCAACCCCGGGACAGTAAACCCCGGGGAGCTGTTTTTT.

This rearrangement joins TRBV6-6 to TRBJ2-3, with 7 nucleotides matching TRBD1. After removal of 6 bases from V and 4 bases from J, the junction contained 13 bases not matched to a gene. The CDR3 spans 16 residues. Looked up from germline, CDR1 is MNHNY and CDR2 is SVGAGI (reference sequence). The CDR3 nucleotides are TGTGCCAGCAGAGCCGCGCAGGGGACAGCACCAGATACGCAGTATTTT. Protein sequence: CASRAAQGTAPDTQYF.

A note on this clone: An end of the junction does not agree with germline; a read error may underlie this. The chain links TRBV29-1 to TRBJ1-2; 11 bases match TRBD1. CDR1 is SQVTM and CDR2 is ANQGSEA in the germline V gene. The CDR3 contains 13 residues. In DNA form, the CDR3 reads TGCAGCGTCAGGACAGGGGGCAACTCTGGCTACACCTTC. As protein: CSVRTGGNSGYTF. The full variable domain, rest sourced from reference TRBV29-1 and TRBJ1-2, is SAVISQKPSRDICQRGTSLTIQCQVDSQVTMMFWYRQQPGQSLTLIATANQGSEATYESGFVIDKFPISRPNLTFSTLTVSNMSPEDSSIYLCSVRTGGNSGYTFGSGTRLTVV.

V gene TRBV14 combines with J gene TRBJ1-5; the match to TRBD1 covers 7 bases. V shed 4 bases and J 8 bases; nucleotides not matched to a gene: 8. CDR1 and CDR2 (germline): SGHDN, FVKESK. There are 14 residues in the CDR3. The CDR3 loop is CASSRTGVGKPQHF. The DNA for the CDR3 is TGTGCCAGCAGCCGGACAGGTGTTGGGAAGCCCCAGCATTTT.